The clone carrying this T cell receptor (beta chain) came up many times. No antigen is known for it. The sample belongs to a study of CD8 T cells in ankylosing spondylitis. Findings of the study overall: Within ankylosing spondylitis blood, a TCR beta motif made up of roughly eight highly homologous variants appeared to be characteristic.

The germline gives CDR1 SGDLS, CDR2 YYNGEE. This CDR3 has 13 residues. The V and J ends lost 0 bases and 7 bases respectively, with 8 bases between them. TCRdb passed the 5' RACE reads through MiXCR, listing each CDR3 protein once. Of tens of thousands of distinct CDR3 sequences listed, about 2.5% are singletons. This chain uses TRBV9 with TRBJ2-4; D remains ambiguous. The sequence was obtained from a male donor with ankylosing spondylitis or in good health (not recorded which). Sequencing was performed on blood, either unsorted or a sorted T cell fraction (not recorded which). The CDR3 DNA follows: TGTGCCAGCAGCGTAGATGGGCGGAACATTCAGTACTTC. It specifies CASSVDGRNIQYF.